Below, one TCR beta chain is given with its context. Its cognate antigen has yet to be identified. The sample holds no much larger clone one base away, and base qualities are not on file. The CDR3, cysteine through phenylalanine, is 14 amino acids long. The sequence is cut down to CDR3 DNA, 42 bases in frame from base 1. A distance of 7 bases separates the germline ends of V and J, which lose 0 bases and 0 bases respectively. Looking up the germline V gene (reference sequence) yields CDR1 GTSNPN and CDR2 SVGIG. This entry is derived from a study of T cell responses to AZD1222 COVID-19 vaccine (TCRdb year 2021). As for the study more broadly: AZD1222 recipients whose second dose came at about 4 weeks and those whose second dose came at about 12 weeks were combined into one group, since spike-specific TCR depth and breadth did not differ between the two schedules. TCR sequencing was performed for roughly 250 trial participants, of whom about 200 were given two doses of AZD1222 and around 26 were given two doses of MenACWY control vaccine. Trial participants were enrolled into age subgroups of 18-55, 56-69 and 70-plus years, which contained about 150, 27 and 61 TCR-sequenced participants, respectively. General findings and caveats noted by the study authors: The 56-69-year group was small, and its depth increase did not reach significance, likely because of low power. Nearly half of unique spike-specific TCRs reportedly recognized epitopes outside regions mutated in the B.1.351 and B.1.1.7 variants. Spike-specific TCR breadth and depth rose significantly after two AZD1222 doses compared with day 0 and with MenACWY recipients. Conclusions about previously exposed vaccinees are limited, since just a handful of AZD1222 recipients were seropositive for SARS-CoV-2 at baseline. Vaccine-associated CD4 TCRs spanned the whole spike protein, with dominant responses in regions 160-218 and 743-854. Most participants were white British and females outnumbered males, and the authors suggested that clonal diversity may have been underestimated. Because no day 14 peak-response samples were available, repertoires were characterized only after the peak T cell response.

The CDR3 regions of human TCRbeta chains were analyzed by immunosequencing. For the original study's pipeline: Repertoire TCRs were matched against a reference library of SARS-CoV-2-specific TCRs generated with the MIRA antigen-specificity platform. Breadth meant the fraction of unique TCRs that were SARS-CoV-2-associated, whereas depth meant the fraction of total T cells that were SARS-CoV-2-associated. Using the MIRA data, every spike-specific TCR was mapped to the spike region that the TCR reacted to and assigned to either a CD4 or a CD8 class. Log10-transformed breadth and depth values were compared by one-way ANOVA with Sidak's multiple comparisons tests. TCRdb took this table from immuneACCESS and kept in-frame rearrangements with V and J called. Such tables lack part of the clones; where checked against another copy, unresolved V genes explain under half of the gap, and the rest is unexplained. The D gene and trimming were derived from the DNA, and the V and J assignments and clone size from that table. The sample yields about 130,000 clones; 89% were counted once. Just under 6.5% of the sample goes to the ten largest clones.

Read against the paper, the sample's time point label means: baseline before first vaccination. Vaccinee samples came from UK trials COV001 and COV002, including a single-blind randomized controlled phase 2/3 trial of AZD1222 (ChAdOx1 nCoV-19) in healthy adults. For TCRbeta chain sequencing, PBMC samples were collected from trial participants at day 0 and at day 28 after the second dose. The rearrangement joined TRBV30 to TRBJ2-3, with the D gene uncertain. Sequences were derived from peripheral blood, sampled on day 0 of AZD1222 vaccination. The receptor was isolated from an adult in good health. CDR3 reads: CAWSVGRSTDTQYF. In nucleotides, the sequence is TGTGCCTGGAGTGTAGGCAGGAGCACAGATACGCAGTATTTT.